Listed below are T cell receptor beta chains from one sample, sequenced in a study of blood T cell repertoires in COVID-19. The table came from immunoSEQ multiplex PCR; TCRdb's copy has only in-frame clones and leaves some out. Of about 68,000 clones in the sample, approximately 89% were seen once. The sequenced sample was peripheral blood. These TCRs come from a middle-aged man with COVID-19, enrolled during active disease. CDR3s include the opening cysteine and the closing phenylalanine or tryptophan. The D gene is left open where the match is weak. For some rows the clone size is stated as once, few or many, or as a class when expanded; others skip it.

V gene	clone size	D gene	J gene	CDR3 DNA	CDR3 protein
TRBV30	once	TRBD2	TRBJ2-1	TGTGCCTGGAGTGTCCTCTCTCGGGGGGATGAGCAGTTCTTC	CAWSVLSRGDEQFF
TRBV28	NA	TRBD1	TRBJ2-7	TGTGCCAGCAGAAGACAGGGGGCCTACGAGCAGTACTTC	CASRRQGAYEQYF
TRBV28	NA	NA	TRBJ2-7	TGTGCCAGCAGTACATCTCCTTACGAGCAGTACTTC	CASSTSPYEQYF
TRBV10-3	NA	TRBD1	TRBJ1-1	TGTGCCATCATGACAGGGACGAACACTGAAGCTTTCTTT	CAIMTGTNTEAFF
TRBV28	NA	TRBD1	TRBJ1-2	TGTGCCAGTGGGACAGGGGGCTTCTATGGCTACACCTTC	CASGTGGFYGYTF
TRBV5-5	NA	NA	TRBJ1-4	TGTGCCAGCAGCTTGGGCTTGGGGGACATGATAACTAATGAAAAACTGTTTTTT	CASSLGLGDMITNEKLFF
TRBV7-9	NA	TRBD1	TRBJ1-4	TGTGCCAGCAGCTCCGGGACAGGGATTAATGAAAAACTGTTTTTT	CASSSGTGINEKLFF
TRBV5-1	NA	TRBD2	TRBJ2-1	TGCGCCAGCAGCGCGGCCGGGACTAGGGGCAATGAGCAGTTCTTC	CASSAAGTRGNEQFF
TRBV19	few	TRBD1	TRBJ2-1	TGTGCCAGTAGTATAGCGGGGACAGCTAACAACAATGAGCAGTTCTTC	CASSIAGTANNNEQFF
TRBV7-9	NA	TRBD2	TRBJ2-1	TGTGCCAGCAGCCCACTAGCGGGAGCAGACAATGAGCAGTTCTTC	CASSPLAGADNEQFF
TRBV28	NA	TRBD2	TRBJ2-1	TGTGCCAGCAGTTTATTATGGGTGGGACTAGCGGGAGGGCCCCATGAGCAGTTCTTC	CASSLLWVGLAGGPHEQFF
TRBV4-2	NA	TRBD2	TRBJ2-1	TGTGCCAGCAGCCCATTGCGCGATGGGACTAGCGGGAGCAACAATGAGCAGTTCTTC	CASSPLRDGTSGSNNEQFF
TRBV15	NA	NA	TRBJ2-1	TGTGCCCCCCCGTTAGAGCAGTTCTTC	CAPPLEQFF
TRBV30	NA	NA	TRBJ2-7	TGTGCCTGGAGTGGTCTGACGGGAGCTACCTCCTACGAGCAGTACTTC	CAWSGLTGATSYEQYF
TRBV7-9	once	TRBD1	TRBJ1-1	TGTGCCAGCAAAACAGGGGGCGGCACTGAAGCTTTCTTT	CASKTGGGTEAFF
TRBV11-2	NA	TRBD1	TRBJ2-7	TGTGCCAGCACCACGACAGGGGGCGCTTCCTACGAGCAGTACTTC	CASTTTGGASYEQYF
TRBV9	NA	NA	TRBJ1-3	TGTGCCAGCAGCCCCGCGGCGTTATTCTCTGGAAACACCATATATTTT	CASSPAALFSGNTIYF
TRBV11-2	NA	NA	TRBJ1-5	TGTGCCAGCAGCTTAGGGGATGGCAGGGCCAATCAGCCCCAGCATTTT	CASSLGDGRANQPQHF
TRBV24-1	NA	NA	TRBJ2-3	TGTGCCACCAGTCCCAGCAGCGTCGTGGCGGGGATCACAGATACGCAGTATTTT	CATSPSSVVAGITDTQYF
TRBV5-4	NA	TRBD1	TRBJ2-5	TGTGCCAGCAGCCCGGGGACAGAGGAAGAGACCCAGTACTTC	CASSPGTEEETQYF
TRBV12-3/TRBV12-4	NA	TRBD1	TRBJ2-4	TGTGCCAGCAGTTTGCGGACAGGGGGCATTCAGTACTTC	CASSLRTGGIQYF
TRBV5-1	NA	NA	TRBJ1-5	TGCGCCAGCAGCTTGGGAGGGCATAGCAATCAGCCCCAGCATTTT	CASSLGGHSNQPQHF
TRBV4-3	NA	NA	TRBJ2-7	TGCGCCAGCAGCCAAGATTTTACTCTTGCCTACGAGCAGTACTTC	CASSQDFTLAYEQYF
TRBV7-8	NA	TRBD2	TRBJ2-1	TGTGCCAGCAGCACCGCAGGGACTAGCGGGGACAATGAGCAGTTCTTC	CASSTAGTSGDNEQFF
TRBV20-1	NA	NA	TRBJ2-1	TGCAGTGCTAGTATGGCGGTCTCCTACAATGAGCAGTTCTTC	CSASMAVSYNEQFF
TRBV20-1	few	NA	TRBJ2-7	TGCAGTGCTAGTCCAGGGGCCTACGAGCAGTACTTC	CSASPGAYEQYF
TRBV6-2/TRBV6-3	NA	TRBD2	TRBJ2-5	TGTGCCAGCAGTTCCTATAGCGGGGTCGAGACCCAGTACTTC	CASSSYSGVETQYF
TRBV7-8	once	NA	TRBJ1-1	TGTGCCAGCAGCTTAGGGGGCCAGAACACTGAAGCTTTCTTT	CASSLGGQNTEAFF
TRBV29-1	NA	TRBD2	TRBJ2-1	TGCAGCGGGACTAGCGGGAGTACGGAAGGTGAGCAGTTCTTC	CSGTSGSTEGEQFF
TRBV5-4	NA	NA	TRBJ1-2	TGTGCCAGCAGGAGTACAGGGTTTTATGGCTACACCTTC	CASRSTGFYGYTF
TRBV25-1	NA	NA	TRBJ2-1	TGTGCCAGCAGTGATCCAGACCCGGGGAACAATGAGCAGTTCTTC	CASSDPDPGNNEQFF
TRBV5-1	NA	NA	TRBJ1-3	TGCGCCAGCAGCCGGGACACCGAAAACTCTGGAAACACCATATATTTT	CASSRDTENSGNTIYF
TRBV6-5	NA	TRBD1	TRBJ2-5	TGTGCCAGCAGTCGGGACAGACAAGAGACCCAGTACTTC	CASSRDRQETQYF
TRBV7-2	once	NA	TRBJ2-3	TGTGCCAGCAGCTTAGACCAGGGCCGCACAGATACGCAGTATTTT	CASSLDQGRTDTQYF
TRBV28	NA	NA	TRBJ1-5	TGTGCCAGCAGTCCACAGGGTATTCAGCCCCAGCATTTT	CASSPQGIQPQHF
TRBV5-1	NA	TRBD1	TRBJ1-2	TGCGCCAGCAGCCAGGGACAGCTCTATGGCTACACCTTC	CASSQGQLYGYTF
TRBV4-3	once	NA	TRBJ2-5	TGCGCCAGCAGCCAAGGGAACCGGGATAAAGGGGAGACCCAGTACTTC	CASSQGNRDKGETQYF
TRBV4-1	NA	NA	TRBJ1-2	TGCGCCAGCAGCCAAGGGCCAGGACCCGGGGGCTATGGCTACACCTTC	CASSQGPGPGGYGYTF
TRBV29-1	NA	NA	TRBJ2-1	TGCAGCGGGAGGATAAGTGAGCAGTTCTTC	CSGRISEQFF
TRBV5-1	NA	TRBD1	TRBJ2-5	TGCGCCAGCAAAAGGACAGGGGTCCAAGAGACCCAGTACTTC	CASKRTGVQETQYF
TRBV6-6	NA	TRBD1	TRBJ1-1	TGTGCCAGCAGTCCGGGACAGGGGGGGGACACTGAAGCTTTCTTT	CASSPGQGGDTEAFF
TRBV13	NA	NA	TRBJ2-1	TGTGCCAGCAGCGTCGTTTCCAGAAGCTCCTACAATGAGCAGTTCTTC	CASSVVSRSSYNEQFF
TRBV9	NA	NA	TRBJ2-3	TGTGCCAGCAGCGTAGGTGTAGGGGGAGGGACAGATACGCAGTATTTT	CASSVGVGGGTDTQYF
TRBV28	few	NA	TRBJ2-7	TGTGCCAGCAGAACCGGGAGTTCGGGGTACGAGCAGTACTTC	CASRTGSSGYEQYF
TRBV2	NA	TRBD1	TRBJ2-2	TGTGCCAGCAGCGTTACAGGGGGAACCTCGAACACCGGGGAGCTGTTTTTT	CASSVTGGTSNTGELFF
TRBV30	NA	TRBD2	TRBJ2-1	TGTGCCTGGAGTGTACCGGCGCTAGCGGGAGGCCGATTTAAATACGCCGTCTTC	CAWSVPALAGGRFKYAVF
TRBV10-3	NA	TRBD1	TRBJ1-3	TGTGCCATCAGTGAGCTCGGACAGGGCTCTGGAAACACCATATATTTT	CAISELGQGSGNTIYF
TRBV28	NA	TRBD2	TRBJ2-3	TGTGCCAGCAGTGTACCTAGCGGCGCAGATACGCAGTATTTT	CASSVPSGADTQYF
TRBV10-3	NA	NA	TRBJ1-2	TGTGCCATCAGTCCACAAGGTACAGATGGCTACACCTTC	CAISPQGTDGYTF
TRBV5-1	few	TRBD2	TRBJ2-1	TGCGCCAGCAGCTCCAGTGGGGCGGGAGGTAATGAGCAGTTCTTC	CASSSSGAGGNEQFF
TRBV25-1	NA	TRBD2	TRBJ2-7	TGTGCCAGCAGTGACCCCCGCGGGGGAGTGGACGAGCAGTACTTC	CASSDPRGGVDEQYF
TRBV5-1	NA	TRBD2	TRBJ2-1	TGCGCCAGCCGGGTCGCTAGCGGGAATAATGAGCAGTTCTTC	CASRVASGNNEQFF